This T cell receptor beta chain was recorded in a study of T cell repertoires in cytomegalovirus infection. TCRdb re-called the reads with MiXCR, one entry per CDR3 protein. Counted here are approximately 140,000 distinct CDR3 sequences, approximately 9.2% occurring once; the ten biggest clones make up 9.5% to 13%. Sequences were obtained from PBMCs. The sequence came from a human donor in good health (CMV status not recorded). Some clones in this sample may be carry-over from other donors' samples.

The CDR3 here is CASSPPGHWGYTF. As DNA, the CDR3 is TGTGCCAGCAGCCCACCGGGACATTGGGGCTACACCTTC. This chain links TRBV7-9 with TRBJ1-2; maybe TRBD1 (6 bases). Germline CDR1 reads SEHNR; CDR2 reads FQNEAQ (reference sequence). Trimming pared 5 bases from V and 8 bases from J, leaving 15 bases between. The CDR3 extends over 13 amino acids.